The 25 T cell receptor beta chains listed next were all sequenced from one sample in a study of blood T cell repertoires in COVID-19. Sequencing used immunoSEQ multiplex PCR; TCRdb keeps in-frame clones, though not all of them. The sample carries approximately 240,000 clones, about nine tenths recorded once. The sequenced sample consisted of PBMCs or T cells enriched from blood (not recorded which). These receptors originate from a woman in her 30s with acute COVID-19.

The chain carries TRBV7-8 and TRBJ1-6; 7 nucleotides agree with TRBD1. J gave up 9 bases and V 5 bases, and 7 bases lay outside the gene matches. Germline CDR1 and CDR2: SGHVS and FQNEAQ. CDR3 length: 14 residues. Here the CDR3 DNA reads TGTGCCAGCAGCCTACAGGGGTGGGTTTCACCCCTCCACTTT. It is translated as CASSLQGWVSPLHF.

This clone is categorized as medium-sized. CDR3 nucleotide sequence: TGTGCCAGCAGCACCACAGAAACGAACACTGAAGCTTTCTTT. It encodes CASSTTETNTEAFF. The rearrangement joins TRBV6-1 to TRBJ1-1; D is unclear. This CDR3 comprises 14 residues. The V end was cut by 6 bases, the J end by 1 base, with 12 bases between. The germline V gene has CDR1 MNHNS and CDR2 SASEGT.

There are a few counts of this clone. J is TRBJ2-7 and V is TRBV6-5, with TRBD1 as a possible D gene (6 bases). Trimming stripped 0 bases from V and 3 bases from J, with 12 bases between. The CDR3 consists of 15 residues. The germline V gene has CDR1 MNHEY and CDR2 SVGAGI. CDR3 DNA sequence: TGTGCCAGCAGTTACTCGAGATCACAGGGCTACGAGCAGTACTTC. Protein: CASSYSRSQGYEQYF.

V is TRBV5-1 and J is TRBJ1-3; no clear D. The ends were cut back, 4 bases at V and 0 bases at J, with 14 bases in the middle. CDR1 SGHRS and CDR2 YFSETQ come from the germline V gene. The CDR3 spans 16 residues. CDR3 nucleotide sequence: TGCGCCAGCAGCCCCCCGGGCGGAGGCTCTGGAAACACCATATATTTT. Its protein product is CASSPPGGGSGNTIYF.

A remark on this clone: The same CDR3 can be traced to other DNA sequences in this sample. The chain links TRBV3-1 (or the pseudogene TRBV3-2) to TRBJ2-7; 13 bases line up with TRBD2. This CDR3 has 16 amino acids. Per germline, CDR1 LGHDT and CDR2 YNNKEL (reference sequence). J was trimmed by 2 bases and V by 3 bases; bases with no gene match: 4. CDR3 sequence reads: CASSHGTSGAAYEQYF. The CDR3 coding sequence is TGTGCCAGCAGCCACGGGACTAGCGGGGCGGCCTACGAGCAGTACTTC.

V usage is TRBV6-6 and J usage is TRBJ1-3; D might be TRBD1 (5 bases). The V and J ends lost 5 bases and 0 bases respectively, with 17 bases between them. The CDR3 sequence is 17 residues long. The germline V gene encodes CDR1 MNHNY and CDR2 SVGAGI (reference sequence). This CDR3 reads CASSRFFGQTSGNTIYF. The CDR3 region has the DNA TGTGCCAGCAGTCGCTTTTTTGGACAAACCTCTGGAAACACCATATATTTT.

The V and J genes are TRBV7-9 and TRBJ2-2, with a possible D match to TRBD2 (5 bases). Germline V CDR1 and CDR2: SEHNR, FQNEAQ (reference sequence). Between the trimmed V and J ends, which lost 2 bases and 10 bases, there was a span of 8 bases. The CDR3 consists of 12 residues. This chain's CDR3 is CASSLPREELFF. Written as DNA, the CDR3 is TGTGCCAGCAGCTTACCCCGGGAGGAGCTGTTTTTT.

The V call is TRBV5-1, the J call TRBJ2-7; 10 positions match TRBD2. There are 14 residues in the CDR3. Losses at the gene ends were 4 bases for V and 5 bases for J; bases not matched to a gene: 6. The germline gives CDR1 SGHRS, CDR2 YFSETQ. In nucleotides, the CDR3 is TGCGCCAGCAGCATAGGAGGACTAGCGGACGAGCAGTACTTC. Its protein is CASSIGGLADEQYF.

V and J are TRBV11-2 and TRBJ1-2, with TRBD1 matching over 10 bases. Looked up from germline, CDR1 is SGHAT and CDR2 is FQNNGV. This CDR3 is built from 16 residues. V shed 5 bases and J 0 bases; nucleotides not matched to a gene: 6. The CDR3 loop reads CASSPRQGASNYGYTF. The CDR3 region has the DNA TGTGCCAGCAGCCCACGACAGGGGGCGTCTAACTATGGCTACACCTTC.

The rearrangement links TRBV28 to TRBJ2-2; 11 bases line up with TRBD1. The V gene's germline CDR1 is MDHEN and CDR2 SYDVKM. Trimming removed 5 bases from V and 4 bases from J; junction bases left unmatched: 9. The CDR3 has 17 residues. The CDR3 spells CASSPSDRGRVTGELFF. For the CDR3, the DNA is TGTGCCAGCAGTCCTTCGGACAGGGGGCGTGTCACCGGGGAGCTGTTTTTT. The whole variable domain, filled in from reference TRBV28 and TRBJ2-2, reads DVKVTQSSRYLVKRTGEKVFLECVQDMDHENMFWYRQDPGLGLRLIYFSYDVKMKEKGDIPEGYSVSREKKERFSLILESASTNQTSMYLCASSPSDRGRVTGELFFGEGSRLTVL.

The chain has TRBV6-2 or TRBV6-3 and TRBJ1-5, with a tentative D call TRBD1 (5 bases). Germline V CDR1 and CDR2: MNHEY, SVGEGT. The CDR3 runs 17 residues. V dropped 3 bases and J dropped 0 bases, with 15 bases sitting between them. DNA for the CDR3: TGTGCCAGCAGTTATGAGAGGCGGACAAATAGCAATCAGCCCCAGCATTTT. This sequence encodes CASSYERRTNSNQPQHF.

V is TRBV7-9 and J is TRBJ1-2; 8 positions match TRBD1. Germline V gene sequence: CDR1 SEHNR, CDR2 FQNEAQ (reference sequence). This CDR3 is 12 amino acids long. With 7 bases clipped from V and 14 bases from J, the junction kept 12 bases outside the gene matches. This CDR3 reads CASTMTRDRRTF. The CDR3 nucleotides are TGTGCCAGCACAATGACCCGGGACAGGAGGACCTTC.

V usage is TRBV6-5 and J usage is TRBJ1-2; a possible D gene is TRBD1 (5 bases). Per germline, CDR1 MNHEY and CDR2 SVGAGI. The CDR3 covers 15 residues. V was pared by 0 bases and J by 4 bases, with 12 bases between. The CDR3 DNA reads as TGTGCCAGCAGTTACTCGGGGGGTCAAACCTATGGCTACACCTTC. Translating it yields CASSYSGGQTYGYTF.

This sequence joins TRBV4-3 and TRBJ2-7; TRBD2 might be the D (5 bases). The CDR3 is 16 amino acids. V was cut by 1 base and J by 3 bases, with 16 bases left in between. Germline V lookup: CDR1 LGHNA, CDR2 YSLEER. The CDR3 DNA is TGCGCCAGCAGCCAAGTGTCGGGGTTTCCTGTCTACGAGCAGTACTTC. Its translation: CASSQVSGFPVYEQYF.

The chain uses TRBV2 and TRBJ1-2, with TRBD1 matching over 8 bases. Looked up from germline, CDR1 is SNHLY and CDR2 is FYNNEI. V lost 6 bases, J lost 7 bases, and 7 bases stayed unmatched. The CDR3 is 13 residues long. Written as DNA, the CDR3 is TGTGCCAGCAGACCCGGGACAGGTGCTGGCTACACCTTC. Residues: CASRPGTGAGYTF.

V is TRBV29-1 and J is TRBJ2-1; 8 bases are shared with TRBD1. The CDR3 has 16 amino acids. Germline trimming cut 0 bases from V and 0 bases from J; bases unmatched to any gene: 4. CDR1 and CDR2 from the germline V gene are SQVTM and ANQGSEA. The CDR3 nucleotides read TGCAGCGTTGAAGATGGGACAGGTACCTCCTACAATGAGCAGTTCTTC. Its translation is CSVEDGTGTSYNEQFF.

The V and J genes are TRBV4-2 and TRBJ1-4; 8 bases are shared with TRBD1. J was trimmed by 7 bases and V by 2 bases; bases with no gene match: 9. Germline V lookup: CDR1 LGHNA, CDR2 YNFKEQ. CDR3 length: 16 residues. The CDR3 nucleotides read TGTGCCAGCAGCCAACAGGCCGGACAGGGAGGTGAAAAACTGTTTTTT. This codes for CASSQQAGQGGEKLFF.

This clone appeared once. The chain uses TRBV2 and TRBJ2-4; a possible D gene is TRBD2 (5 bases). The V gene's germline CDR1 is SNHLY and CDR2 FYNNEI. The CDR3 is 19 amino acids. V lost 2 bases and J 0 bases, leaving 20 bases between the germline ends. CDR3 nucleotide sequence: TGTGCCAGCAGTGAAACGCTACCGACTAACTCCCTAGCCAAAAACATTCAGTACTTC. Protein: CASSETLPTNSLAKNIQYF.

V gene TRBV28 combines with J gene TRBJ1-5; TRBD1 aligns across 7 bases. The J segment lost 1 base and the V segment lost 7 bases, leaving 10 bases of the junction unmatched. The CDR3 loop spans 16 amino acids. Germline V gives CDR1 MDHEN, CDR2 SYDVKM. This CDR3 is CASNPADRASNQPQHF. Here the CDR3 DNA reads TGTGCCAGCAACCCCGCCGACAGGGCGAGCAATCAGCCCCAGCATTTT.

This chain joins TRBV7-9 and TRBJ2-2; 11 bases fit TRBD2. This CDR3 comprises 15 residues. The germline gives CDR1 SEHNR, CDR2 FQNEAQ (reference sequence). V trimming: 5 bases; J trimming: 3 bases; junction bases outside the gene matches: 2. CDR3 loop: CASSAGLADTGELFF. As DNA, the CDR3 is TGTGCCAGCAGCGCGGGACTAGCGGACACCGGGGAGCTGTTTTTT.

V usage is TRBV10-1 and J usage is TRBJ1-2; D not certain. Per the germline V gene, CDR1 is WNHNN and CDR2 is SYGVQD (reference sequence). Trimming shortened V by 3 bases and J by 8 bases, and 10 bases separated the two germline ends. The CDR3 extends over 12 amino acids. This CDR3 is CASSDNFGGYTF. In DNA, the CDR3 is TGCGCCAGCAGTGATAATTTCGGGGGCTACACCTTC.

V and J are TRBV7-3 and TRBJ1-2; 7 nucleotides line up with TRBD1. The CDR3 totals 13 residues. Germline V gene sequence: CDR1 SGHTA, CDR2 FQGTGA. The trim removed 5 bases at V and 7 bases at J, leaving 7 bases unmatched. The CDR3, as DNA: TGTGCCAGCAGCGGGACAGCCCTTGTTGGCTACACCTTC. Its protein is CASSGTALVGYTF. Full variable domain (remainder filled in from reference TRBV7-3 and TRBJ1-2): GAGVSQTPSNKVTEKGKYVELRCDPISGHTALYWYRQSLGQGPEFLIYFQGTGAADDSGLPNDRFFAVRPEGSVSTLKIQRTERGDSAVYLCASSGTALVGYTFGSGTRLTVV.

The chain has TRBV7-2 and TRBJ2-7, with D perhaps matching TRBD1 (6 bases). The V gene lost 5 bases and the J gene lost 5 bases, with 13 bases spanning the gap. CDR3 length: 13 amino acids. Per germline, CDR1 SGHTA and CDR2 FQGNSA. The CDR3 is CASSPTGLNEQYF. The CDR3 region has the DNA TGTGCCAGCAGCCCGACAGGTCTGAACGAGCAGTACTTC.

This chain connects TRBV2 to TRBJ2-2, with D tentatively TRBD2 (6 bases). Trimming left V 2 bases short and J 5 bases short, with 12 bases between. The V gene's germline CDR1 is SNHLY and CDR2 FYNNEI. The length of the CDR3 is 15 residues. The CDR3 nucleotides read TGTGCCAGCAGTGAACGGGGGACGGGAACCGGGGAGCTGTTTTTT. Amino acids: CASSERGTGTGELFF.

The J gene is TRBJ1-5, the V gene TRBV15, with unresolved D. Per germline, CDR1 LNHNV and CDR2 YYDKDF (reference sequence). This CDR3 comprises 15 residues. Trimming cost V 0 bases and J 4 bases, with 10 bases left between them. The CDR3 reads CATSRDFGLNQPQHF. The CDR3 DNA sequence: TGTGCCACCAGCAGAGATTTCGGACTGAATCAGCCCCAGCATTTT.